This TCR beta chain was recorded in a study of blood T cells in healthy people across ages. Overall study: In model experiments, template switching was able to capture about one barcoded beta molecule for every two T cells that were present.

Combining a sample-barcoded 5' primer with a J-beta primer mix, a second PCR ran for roughly 7 to 12 cycles. Sequencing recovered at least 3 million CDR3-containing paired-end reads from each sample. Using its own MiXCR run on the 5' RACE reads, TCRdb lists one record per CDR3 protein. Found here are fewer than 750,000 distinct CDR3 sequences, roughly half of them singletons; the top ten hold approximately 12%. In this sample, this clonotype turned up many times. V lost 4 bases and J lost 7; bases outside the gene matches: 9. There are 14 residues in the CDR3. The sequenced sample was blood. This TCR was recovered from a woman aged 80 or over in good health. The genes are TRBV12-3 or TRBV12-4 and TRBJ1-2; 7 bases line up with TRBD1. CDR3 nucleotides: TGTGCCAGCAGTTCAACGACAGGGATCGGTGGCTACACCTTC. This codes for CASSSTTGIGGYTF.